Each of the 30 T cell receptor beta chains below was sequenced from the same sample in a study of T cell repertoires in cytomegalovirus infection (dated by TCRdb to the late 2010s). The sequencer listed for this sample is Illumina HiSeq 1500. TCRdb ran its own pipeline on the public reads, namely fastp trimming at Q25 and MiXCR clone calling, and kept in-frame beta chains. All rows with the same CDR3 protein become a single entry with the most common DNA and genes. The sample has fewer than 550,000 distinct CDR3 sequences on record, around 11% of them singletons. The ten top clones hold 9.5% to 13% of the sample. The specimen was PBMCs. All receptors derive from a human donor in good health (CMV status not recorded). Some clones in this sample may be carry-over from other donors' samples.

About this clonotype: This may be a read error, as it is one base from a much larger clone. This chain joins TRBV5-4 and TRBJ2-5, with 9 nucleotides matching TRBD2. CDR3 length: 13 residues. Germline V gene lookup returns CDR1 SGHNT and CDR2 YYREEE (reference sequence). The CDR3 spells CASNLAGYETHYF. CDR3 nucleotides: TGTGCCAGCAACCTAGCGGGGTACGAGACCCATTACTTC.

The chain has TRBV20-1 and TRBJ2-5; 7 nucleotides line up with TRBD2. Germline CDR1 and CDR2: DFQATT and SNEGSKA (reference sequence). The length of the CDR3 is 15 residues. Trimming took 6 bases from V and 1 from J; bases not matched to a gene: 11. CDR3 nucleotide sequence: TGCAGTGCCCTGTCAGGGCGGGAGTCCCAAGAGACCCAGTACTTC. This sequence encodes CSALSGRESQETQYF.

V is TRBV6-5 and J is TRBJ2-7; a possible D gene is TRBD2 (8 bases). Germline loops: CDR1 MNHEY, CDR2 SVGAGI. Trimming took 5 bases from V and 3 from J, leaving 14 bases between them. The CDR3 has 14 amino acids. The CDR3 nucleotides are TGTGCCAGCAGTCGGGGGGGGACAGACTACGAGCAGTACTTC. Translation gives CASSRGGTDYEQYF.

This clonotype was seen repeatedly, ten times or more. The chain carries TRBV5-1 and TRBJ1-5; D possibly corresponds to TRBD1 (5 bases). Germline V gene sequence: CDR1 SGHRS, CDR2 YFSETQ. The CDR3 contains 14 residues. The V gene lost 5 bases and the J gene lost 5 bases, with 14 bases spanning the gap. CDR3 sequence: CASSLRRGDQPQHF. The DNA of the CDR3 is TGCGCCAGCAGTTTACGTCGGGGGGATCAGCCCCAGCATTTT.

In its sample, this clonotype was seen many times. The chain links TRBV10-3 to TRBJ1-4; no clear D. The germline gives CDR1 ENHRY, CDR2 SYGVKD. This CDR3 comprises 12 residues. Trimming pared 2 bases from V and 7 bases from J, leaving 5 bases between. The CDR3 spells CAISETPEKLFF. The CDR3 nucleotides read TGTGCCATCAGTGAGACCCCTGAAAAACTGTTTTTT.

This clonotype was counted at least ten times. The chain joins TRBV29-1 to TRBJ2-2; 7 nucleotides align to TRBD2. The trim removed 4 bases at V and 0 bases at J, leaving 8 bases unmatched. From germline, CDR1 is SQVTM and CDR2 ANQGSEA. CDR3 length equals 16 residues. Written as DNA, the CDR3 is TGCAGCGTTGGAGGTAGCGGGCTTTCGAACACCGGGGAGCTGTTTTTT. Translating it yields CSVGGSGLSNTGELFF.

This clonotype was observed a few times. This chain connects TRBV2 to TRBJ1-1; a possible D gene is TRBD1 (5 bases). This CDR3 region has 14 residues. V shed 1 base and J shed 4 bases, with 10 bases lying between them. Germline V gene sequence: CDR1 SNHLY, CDR2 FYNNEI. The CDR3, as DNA: TGTGCCAGCAGTGAAGGGGGCGCGGTCACTGAAGCTTTCTTT. Translated, it gives CASSEGGAVTEAFF.

This clonotype was recorded many times. The chain is built from TRBV12-3 or TRBV12-4 and TRBJ1-1, with D uncertain. V was pared by 10 bases and J by 11 bases, with 23 bases between. There are 13 residues in the CDR3. CDR3 in amino acids: CATRGRALPGAFF. As DNA, the CDR3 is TGTGCCACCCGGGGAAGGGCCCTACCGGGCGCTTTCTTT.

The sample holds many counts of this clonotype. V gene TRBV25-1 combines with J gene TRBJ2-3, with 8 bases lining up with TRBD2. Looked up from germline, CDR1 is MGHDK and CDR2 is SYGVNS. The CDR3 runs to 14 residues. V shed 5 bases and J 6 bases; nucleotides not matched to a gene: 7. In DNA, the CDR3 is TGTGCCAGCAGTCCGGGACTAGGCATGGATACGCAGTATTTT. Translation gives CASSPGLGMDTQYF.

The rearrangement uses TRBV19 and TRBJ2-7; 7 bases match TRBD1. The CDR3 covers 16 residues. Germline assignment: CDR1 LNHDA and CDR2 SQIVND (reference sequence). Trimming removed 5 bases from V and 1 base from J; junction bases left unmatched: 11. The CDR3 is CASSDPHRGESYEQYF. CDR3 nucleotides: TGTGCCAGTAGTGACCCACACAGGGGTGAATCCTACGAGCAGTACTTC.

This clonotype was seen at least ten times. Written as DNA, the CDR3 is TGCAGTGCCCCCCAGGGGGCGCGGCAAATGCATACGCAGTATTTT. Encoded protein: CSAPQGARQMHTQYF. This chain joins TRBV20-1 and TRBJ2-3, with 8 nucleotides matching TRBD1. The CDR3 runs 15 residues. CDR1 is DFQATT and CDR2 is SNEGSKA in the germline V gene (reference sequence). The V and J ends lost 6 bases and 7 bases, in that order; junction bases with no gene match: 15.

This clonotype was found many times. The J gene is TRBJ2-1, the V gene TRBV20-1; D is unclear. Per germline, CDR1 DFQATT and CDR2 SNEGSKA (reference sequence). CDR3 size: 13 residues. Trimming stripped 2 bases from V and 5 bases from J, with 10 bases between. The DNA of the CDR3 is TGCAGTGCTAGACTAAACAACAACAATGAGCAGTTCTTC. It is translated as CSARLNNNNEQFF.

This clonotype was recorded at least ten times. The chain uses TRBV19 and TRBJ2-1, with a weak D call TRBD2 (6 bases). The CDR3 is 18 amino acids. V was cut by 3 bases and J by 3 bases, with 21 bases left in between. Germline-derived CDR1 and CDR2 are LNHDA and SQIVND (reference sequence). In DNA, the CDR3 is TGTGCCAGTAGTATCGCGGGACGGCGAAAAGGCATCTACAATGAGCAGTTCTTC. The encoded protein is CASSIAGRRKGIYNEQFF.

The chain's CDR3 is CASSRDREGYEQYF. The CDR3 nucleotides are TGTGCCAGCAGTCGAGACAGGGAAGGTTACGAGCAGTACTTC. The rearrangement links TRBV2 to TRBJ2-7; 7 bases are shared with TRBD1. The CDR3 is made up of 14 amino acids. J lost 4 bases, V lost 5 bases, and 8 bases had no gene match. Per the germline V gene, CDR1 is SNHLY and CDR2 is FYNNEI.

This clonotype has a count of ten or more. The V gene is TRBV7-9, the J gene TRBJ2-3; 9 nucleotides agree with TRBD2. The CDR3 has 15 amino acids. Trimming cost V 4 bases and J 0 bases; bases outside gene matches: 2. Germline CDR1 and CDR2: SEHNR and FQNEAQ (reference sequence). This CDR3 is CASSWLAGSTDTQYF. CDR3 nucleotides: TGTGCCAGCAGCTGGCTAGCGGGAAGCACAGATACGCAGTATTTT. The full variable domain, its missing parts supplied by reference TRBV7-9 and TRBJ2-3, is DTGVSQNPRHKITKRGQNVTFRCDPISEHNRLYWYRQTLGQGPEFLTYFQNEAQLEKSRLLSDRFSAERPKGSFSTLEIQRTEQGDSAMYLCASSWLAGSTDTQYFGPGTRLTVL.

The chain carries TRBV18 and TRBJ2-1, with 8 nucleotides matching TRBD2. Trimming took 0 bases from V and 7 from J; bases not matched to a gene: 8. CDR3 length: 16 amino acids. CDR1 is KGHSH, CDR2 LQKENI, per germline. The CDR3 DNA reads TGTGCCAGCTCACCACCGGGAATAGCGGGACTTAATGAGCAGTTCTTC. This translates into CASSPPGIAGLNEQFF.

The genes are TRBV7-9 and TRBJ1-5; the D is unclear. This CDR3 region has 13 residues. Germline V gene sequence: CDR1 SEHNR, CDR2 FQNEAQ (reference sequence). The V end lost 5 bases, the J end lost 5 bases, and 10 bases lay between the germline ends. Written as DNA, the CDR3 is TGTGCCAGCAGCCGGGGATTTGATCAGCCCCAGCATTTT. Encoded protein: CASSRGFDQPQHF.

This clonotype was detected many times. This rearrangement joins TRBV7-6 to TRBJ2-3; TRBD2 aligns across 7 bases. With V trimmed by 1 base and J by 4 bases, 5 bases remained unmatched. There are 15 residues in the CDR3. Per the germline V gene, CDR1 is SGHVS and CDR2 is FNYEAQ. The CDR3 nucleotides read TGTGCCAGCAGCTTAGGGGCGGGAGAGTCAGATACGCAGTATTTT. It translates to CASSLGAGESDTQYF.

This clonotype was seen ten or more times. J is TRBJ2-7 and V is TRBV5-1; 9 bases are shared with TRBD2. Germline V gene sequence: CDR1 SGHRS, CDR2 YFSETQ. The V segment lost 4 bases and the J segment 0 bases; nucleotides outside the gene matches: 14. CDR3 length equals 18 residues. CDR3: CASSRGNSGSRSSYEQYF. The CDR3 bases are TGCGCCAGCAGCCGCGGAAATAGCGGGAGCCGCAGCTCCTACGAGCAGTACTTC.

This clonotype was seen repeatedly, ten times or more. The chain couples TRBV20-1 to TRBJ1-4; 8 bases are a match to TRBD1. V shed 8 bases and J 8 bases; nucleotides not matched to a gene: 10. CDR1 is DFQATT and CDR2 is SNEGSKA in the germline V gene (reference sequence). This CDR3 region has 13 residues. The CDR3 spells CSLKDRADEKLFF. In nucleotides, the CDR3 is TGCAGTCTAAAGGACAGGGCGGACGAAAAACTGTTTTTT.

This sequence joins TRBV14 and TRBJ2-1; 9 positions match TRBD2. After removal of 0 bases from V and 2 bases from J, the junction contained 8 bases not matched to a gene. Germline CDR1 is SGHDN and CDR2 is FVKESK. There are 18 residues in the CDR3. CDR3 bases: TGTGCCAGCAGCCAAGATCTGCGGGAGGGCCCTGCCTACAATGAGCAGTTCTTC. Translating it yields CASSQDLREGPAYNEQFF.

This clonotype came up many times. CDR3 DNA sequence: TGTGCCAGCAGGCGGGACAATGTCAATCAGCCCCAGCATTTT. Translated: CASRRDNVNQPQHF. V is TRBV2 and J is TRBJ1-5, with D possibly TRBD1 on 6 matching bases. CDR1 and CDR2 (germline): SNHLY, FYNNEI. Trimming removed 6 bases from V and 3 bases from J, with 12 bases in between. There are 14 residues in the CDR3.

The chain carries TRBV29-1 and TRBJ2-3; D unresolved. The CDR3 extends over 12 amino acids. CDR1 is SQVTM and CDR2 is ANQGSEA in the germline V gene. Trimming cost V 3 bases and J 3 bases, with 7 bases left between them. The CDR3: CSVELGTDTQYF. For the CDR3, the DNA is TGCAGCGTTGAGTTGGGGACAGATACGCAGTATTTT.

In its sample, this clonotype was seen many times. This sequence joins TRBV25-1 and TRBJ2-2; a possible D gene is TRBD1 (5 bases). Trimming removed 5 bases from V and 0 bases from J, with 10 bases in between. Germline V gives CDR1 MGHDK, CDR2 SYGVNS. The length of the CDR3 is 15 residues. CDR3 loop: CASSLTASNTGELFF. The DNA of the CDR3 is TGTGCCAGCAGTTTGACAGCCTCGAACACCGGGGAGCTGTTTTTT.

This clonotype was observed at least ten times. The chain joins TRBV12-3 or TRBV12-4 to TRBJ1-1; D possibly corresponds to TRBD1 (5 bases). Between the trimmed V and J ends, which lost 1 base and 1 base, there was a span of 13 bases. This CDR3 has 16 residues. CDR3 in DNA: TGTGCCAGCAGTTTAGAAGGGGCTGTGCCGAACACTGAAGCTTTCTTT. Translating it yields CASSLEGAVPNTEAFF.

Comment on this clonotype: It may be a read error: a sequence one base away is much more abundant. CDR3 protein: CAIIPIPGSYEQYF. DNA of the CDR3: TGTGCCATCATCCCCATCCCCGGATCCTACGAGCAGTACTTC. This sequence joins TRBV10-3 and TRBJ2-7; the D is unclear. Germline V gene lookup returns CDR1 ENHRY and CDR2 SYGVKD. With 7 bases removed from V and 1 base from J, the gap between germline ends came to 14 bases. The CDR3 length is 14 residues.

At least ten counts were recorded for this clonotype. The V gene is TRBV2, the J gene TRBJ2-6, with 12 positions matching TRBD1. This CDR3 is built from 18 residues. V dropped 3 bases and J dropped 0; count of bases not matched to a gene: 3. The germline V gene encodes CDR1 SNHLY and CDR2 FYNNEI. DNA of the CDR3: TGTGCCAGCAGTGACGGGACAGGGGGCTTCTCTGGGGCCAACGTCCTGACTTTC. Protein: CASSDGTGGFSGANVLTF.

This clonotype appeared many times. CDR3 sequence (DNA): TGTGCCAGCAGCCAACCGATTGACTCTGGAAACACCATATATTTT. Protein sequence: CASSQPIDSGNTIYF. The rearrangement joins TRBV4-2 to TRBJ1-3; D not resolved. The CDR3 totals 15 residues. Trimming took off 2 bases at V and 0 bases at J, with 8 bases between the two ends. Germline-derived CDR1 and CDR2 are LGHNA and YNFKEQ.

This clonotype was seen at least ten times. The V and J genes are TRBV20-1 and TRBJ2-1; D gene unclear. In germline, CDR1 is DFQATT, CDR2 SNEGSKA (reference sequence). The CDR3 extends over 15 amino acids. The germline V and J ends were trimmed by 1 base and 8 bases, with 18 bases remaining between them. CDR3 amino acids: CSARGQKDSLHEQFF. The CDR3 coding sequence is TGCAGTGCTAGAGGCCAGAAGGATTCTCTCCATGAGCAGTTCTTC.

This clonotype was recorded a few times. The chain couples TRBV29-1 to TRBJ1-2; D is perhaps TRBD1 (5 bases). This CDR3 comprises 13 residues. Trimming cost V 6 bases and J 4 bases, with 15 bases left between them. Per germline, CDR1 SQVTM and CDR2 ANQGSEA. The CDR3 here is CSVTARGAYGYTF. As DNA, the CDR3 is TGCAGCGTCACGGCCCGAGGGGCCTATGGCTACACCTTC. The complete variable domain, with remaining parts taken from reference TRBV29-1 and TRBJ1-2, reads SAVISQKPSRDICQRGTSLTIQCQVDSQVTMMFWYRQQPGQSLTLIATANQGSEATYESGFVIDKFPISRPNLTFSTLTVSNMSPEDSSIYLCSVTARGAYGYTFGSGTRLTVV.